This note documents a single TCR beta chain sequence. CDR3 size: 18 residues. Germline-derived CDR1 and CDR2 are LGHDT and YNNKEL (reference sequence). With V trimmed by 4 bases and J by 5 bases, 15 bases remained unmatched. The data stem from a study of identical twins. TCRdb ran MiXCR on the 5' RACE reads and lists one entry per CDR3 protein. The repertoire holds fewer than 500,000 distinct CDR3 sequences, with roughly a quarter as singletons. These same data were also listed under a study on T cells expressing NK-cell markers.

This TCR was sampled from a woman younger than 30 in good health. This sequence joins TRBV3-1 and TRBJ2-3, with 10 positions matching TRBD2. The sequenced sample consisted of CD4+ T cells sorted from blood. The CDR3 DNA sequence: TGTGCCAGCAGCCCGAGAATTCTACTAGCGGGGCGAGGAGATACGCAGTATTTT. Translation: CASSPRILLAGRGDTQYF.